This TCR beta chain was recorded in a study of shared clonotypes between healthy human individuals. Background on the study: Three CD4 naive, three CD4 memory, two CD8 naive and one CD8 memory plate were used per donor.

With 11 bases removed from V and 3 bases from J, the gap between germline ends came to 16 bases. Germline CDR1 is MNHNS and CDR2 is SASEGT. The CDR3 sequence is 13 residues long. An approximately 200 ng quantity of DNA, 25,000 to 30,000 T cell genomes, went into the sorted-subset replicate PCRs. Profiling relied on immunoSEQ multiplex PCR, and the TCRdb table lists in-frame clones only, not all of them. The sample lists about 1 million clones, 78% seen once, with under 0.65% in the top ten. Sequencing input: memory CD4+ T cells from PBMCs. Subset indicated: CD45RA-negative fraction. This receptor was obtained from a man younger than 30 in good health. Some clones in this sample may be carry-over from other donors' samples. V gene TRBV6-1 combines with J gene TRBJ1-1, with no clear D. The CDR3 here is CAFRRKGDTEAFF. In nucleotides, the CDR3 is TGTGCCTTTCGACGGAAGGGAGACACTGAAGCTTTCTTT.